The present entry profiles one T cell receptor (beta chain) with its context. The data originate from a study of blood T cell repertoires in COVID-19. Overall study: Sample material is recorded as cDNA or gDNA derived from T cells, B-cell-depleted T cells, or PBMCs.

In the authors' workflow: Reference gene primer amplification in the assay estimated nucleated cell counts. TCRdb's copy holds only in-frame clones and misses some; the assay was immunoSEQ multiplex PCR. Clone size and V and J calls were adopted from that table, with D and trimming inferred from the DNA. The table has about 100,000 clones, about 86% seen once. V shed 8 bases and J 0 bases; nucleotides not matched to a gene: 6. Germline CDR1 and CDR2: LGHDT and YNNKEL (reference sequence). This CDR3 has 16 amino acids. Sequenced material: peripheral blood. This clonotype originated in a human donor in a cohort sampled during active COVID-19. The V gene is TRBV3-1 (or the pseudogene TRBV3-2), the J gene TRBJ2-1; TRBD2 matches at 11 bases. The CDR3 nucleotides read TGTGCCAGCTGCAGCGGGACTAGCGGCTCCTACAATGAGCAGTTCTTC. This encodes CASCSGTSGSYNEQFF.